The 31 T cell receptor beta chains given below trace back to one sample, sequenced in a study of CD8 T cells in Susac syndrome. It was with random hexamers that 0.5 to 1 ug RNA was reverse transcribed. TCRdb reprocessed the immunoSEQ multiplex PCR reads with MiXCR, giving one entry per CDR3 protein. Of roughly 150,000 distinct CDR3 sequences listed, about 94% were seen once; the top ten hold more than 0.075%. Sequences were obtained from CD4+ T cells from PBMCs. The receptors here all came from a human donor with Susac syndrome.

V and J are TRBV6-5 and TRBJ2-7; the D gene is possibly TRBD1 (5 bases). This CDR3 has 13 amino acids. V lost 7 bases, J lost 7 bases, and 17 bases lay in between. CDR1 is MNHEY and CDR2 is SVGAGI in the germline V gene. The CDR3 bases are TGTGCCAGCATGTATGCGGCAGGGCAGGAGCAGTACTTC. This codes for CASMYAAGQEQYF.

The chain uses TRBV2 and TRBJ1-2; D is ambiguous. The CDR3 sequence is 13 residues long. Per the germline V gene, CDR1 is SNHLY and CDR2 is FYNNEI. Between the trimmed V and J ends, which lost 6 bases and 7 bases, there was a span of 15 bases. For the CDR3, the DNA is TGTGCCAGCAGCGGCGCGGGGAAGGCTGGCTACACCTTC. This codes for CASSGAGKAGYTF.

The chain has TRBV29-1 and TRBJ2-7; 7 nucleotides agree with TRBD1. CDR1 is SQVTM, CDR2 ANQGSEA, per germline. This CDR3 is 12 amino acids long. V was pared by 6 bases and J by 8 bases, with 10 bases of the junction left unmatched. DNA of the CDR3: TGCAGCGTGGGCCGGGACAGTACGAAGCAGTACTTC. The encoded protein is CSVGRDSTKQYF.

The CDR3 reads CASSLLGSSGEKLFF. The CDR3 nucleotides read TGTGCCAGCAGTTTATTGGGGTCCTCTGGTGAAAAACTGTTTTTT. This chain links TRBV27 with TRBJ1-4; no definite D call. Trimming removed 1 base at V and 7 bases at J, with 13 bases between. CDR1 is MNHEY, CDR2 SMNVEV, per germline (reference sequence). CDR3 size: 15 residues.

The chain combines TRBV20-1 with TRBJ1-5; 7 bases map to TRBD1. With 5 bases clipped from V and 1 base from J, the junction kept 5 bases outside the gene matches. The CDR3 is made up of 14 amino acids. From germline, CDR1 is DFQATT and CDR2 SNEGSKA (reference sequence). The CDR3 loop reads CSALDRKSNQPQHF. CDR3 DNA: TGCAGTGCTCTGGACAGGAAAAGCAATCAGCCCCAGCATTTT.

The chain recombines TRBV28 with TRBJ2-2; D remains ambiguous. Trimming cost V 3 bases and J 9 bases, with 8 bases left between them. Germline CDR1 reads MDHEN; CDR2 reads SYDVKM. This CDR3 has 12 residues. The CDR3 DNA reads TGTGCCAGCAGTTTGGTCGCGTGGGAGCTGTTTTTT. Translation gives CASSLVAWELFF.

The chain couples TRBV25-1 to TRBJ2-3, with D perhaps assigned TRBD1 or TRBD2 (6 bases each). The CDR3 covers 15 residues. Trimming took 1 base from V and 4 from J, leaving 12 bases between them. Germline V CDR1 and CDR2: MGHDK, SYGVNS. This chain's CDR3 is CASSESGARADTQYF. The DNA for the CDR3 is TGTGCCAGCAGTGAATCGGGGGCGCGGGCAGATACGCAGTATTTT. The variable domain in full, completed from reference TRBV25-1 and TRBJ2-3, reads EADIYQTPRYLVIGTGKKITLECSQTMGHDKMYWYQQDPGMELHLIHYSYGVNSTEKGDLSSESTVSRIRTEHFPLTLESARPSHTSQYLCASSESGARADTQYFGPGTRLTVL.

The J gene is TRBJ2-7, the V gene TRBV20-1; tentatively, D is TRBD1 (6 bases). V was shortened by 4 bases and J by 2 bases, with 15 bases between the two germline ends. Germline CDR1 DFQATT, CDR2 SNEGSKA (reference sequence). The CDR3 covers 14 residues. The CDR3 protein is CSATRTDLTYEQYF. Here the CDR3 DNA reads TGCAGTGCTACCCGGACAGACCTTACCTACGAGCAGTACTTC.

The gene calls are TRBV25-1 and TRBJ2-1, with D unresolved. The V gene lost 3 bases and the J gene lost 7 bases, with 10 bases spanning the gap. The germline V gene encodes CDR1 MGHDK and CDR2 SYGVNS. CDR3 length: 13 residues. For the CDR3, the DNA is TGTGCCAGCAGTGATTGGTTGGATAATGAGCAGTTCTTC. As protein: CASSDWLDNEQFF. Looking up the rest from reference TRBV25-1 and TRBJ2-1 gives the full variable domain: EADIYQTPRYLVIGTGKKITLECSQTMGHDKMYWYQQDPGMELHLIHYSYGVNSTEKGDLSSESTVSRIRTEHFPLTLESARPSHTSQYLCASSDWLDNEQFFGPGTRLTVL.

The chain couples TRBV19 to TRBJ2-5; 8 nucleotides match TRBD2. J gave up 5 bases and V 3 bases, and 5 bases lay outside the gene matches. The CDR3 has 14 residues. Germline assignment: CDR1 LNHDA and CDR2 SQIVND (reference sequence). CDR3 region: CASSMGAGEETQYF. CDR3 nucleotides: TGTGCCAGTAGTATGGGAGCGGGGGAGGAGACCCAGTACTTC.

The chain employs TRBV7-8 and TRBJ2-5; 7 bases align to TRBD2. CDR1 and CDR2 from the germline V gene are SGHVS and FQNEAQ. The ends lost 1 base at V and 7 bases at J; junction bases unmatched: 6. CDR3 length: 14 residues. Here the CDR3 DNA reads TGTGCCAGCAGCTTAGGACTAGCCGGGGGGACCCAGTACTTC. It specifies CASSLGLAGGTQYF.

This clonotype was seen a single time. The chain joins TRBV29-1 to TRBJ1-2; tentative D call: TRBD1 (5 bases). V dropped 4 bases and J dropped 2 bases, with 14 bases sitting between them. This CDR3 is built from 14 residues. Germline lookup yields CDR1 SQVTM and CDR2 ANQGSEA. The CDR3 DNA reads TGCAGCGTTGGGGGCAGGAGAAACAACTATGGCTACACCTTC. Translated, it gives CSVGGRRNNYGYTF.

This CDR3 is CASSRGQGIQETQYF. The DNA for the CDR3 is TGTGCCAGCAGTCGCGGACAGGGGATCCAAGAGACCCAGTACTTC. The rearrangement uses TRBV6-2 or TRBV6-3 and TRBJ2-5; 9 bases fit TRBD1. V was clipped by 5 bases and J by 1 base; unmatched bases: 5. From germline, CDR1 is MNHEY and CDR2 SVGEGT. The CDR3 covers 15 residues.

The rearrangement uses TRBV20-1 and TRBJ2-3, with 7 bases matching TRBD1. Germline V gene sequence: CDR1 DFQATT, CDR2 SNEGSKA (reference sequence). V shed 2 bases, J shed 10 bases, and the junction held 9 bases outside the gene matches. The length of the CDR3 is 13 residues. CDR3 amino acids: CSARRQGFDSQYF. Written as DNA, the CDR3 is TGCAGTGCTAGACGACAGGGATTCGACTCGCAGTATTTT.

V gene TRBV12-3 or TRBV12-4 combines with J gene TRBJ1-2; D not resolved. There are 14 residues in the CDR3. The V end lost 3 bases, the J end lost 8 bases, and 16 bases lay between the germline ends. The CDR3 is CASSFGLEGQGYTF. Here the CDR3 DNA reads TGTGCCAGCAGTTTCGGTTTGGAAGGGCAAGGCTACACCTTC.

The count of this clonotype is one. The chain couples TRBV5-1 to TRBJ1-2; TRBD1 is a possible D gene (5 bases). The CDR3 is 14 residues long. Germline lookup yields CDR1 SGHRS and CDR2 YFSETQ. V lost 5 bases and J lost 4, with 15 bases in between. The CDR3 loop is CASRPDGGSYGYTF. The CDR3 DNA reads as TGCGCCAGCAGACCCGACGGGGGTTCCTATGGCTACACCTTC.

The chain employs TRBV29-1 and TRBJ1-3; a possible D gene is TRBD1 (6 bases). Germline V gene data show CDR1 as SQVTM and CDR2 as ANQGSEA. The ends were cut back, 4 bases at V and 0 bases at J, with 10 bases in the middle. This CDR3 contains 14 residues. The CDR3 reads CSVATGNSGNTIYF. CDR3 nucleotide sequence: TGCAGCGTTGCTACAGGGAACTCTGGAAACACCATATATTTT.

The rearrangement uses TRBV20-1 and TRBJ2-1, with D possibly being TRBD2 (5 bases). The germline CDR1 and CDR2 sequences are DFQATT and SNEGSKA (reference sequence). The germline V and J ends were trimmed by 5 bases and 7 bases, with 18 bases remaining between them. This CDR3 contains 14 residues. CDR3 bases: TGCAGTGCTGTGCGGACTTGGGGAGATAATGAGCAGTTCTTC. Translating it yields CSAVRTWGDNEQFF.

V and J are TRBV18 and TRBJ2-7, with 9 bases that match TRBD1. The CDR3 totals 14 residues. With 4 bases clipped from V and 3 bases from J, the junction kept 4 bases outside the gene matches. The germline gives CDR1 KGHSH, CDR2 LQKENI. CDR3 residues: CASSQQGAGYEQYF. CDR3 bases: TGTGCCAGCTCACAACAGGGGGCAGGCTACGAGCAGTACTTC.

The rearrangement joins TRBV7-6 to TRBJ2-3; D is undetermined. Trimming stripped 5 bases from V and 5 bases from J, with 11 bases between. This CDR3 is 13 amino acids long. Germline V gives CDR1 SGHVS, CDR2 FNYEAQ. CDR3 nucleotides: TGTGCCAGCAGCATCGGACGTTTAGATACGCAGTATTTT. It specifies CASSIGRLDTQYF.

This chain uses TRBV12-3 or TRBV12-4 with TRBJ2-4, with 7 bases that match TRBD1. J was trimmed by 4 bases and V by 0 bases; bases with no gene match: 6. CDR3 length equals 16 residues. The CDR3 DNA is TGTGCCAGCAGTTTAGCTTCGGGGACAGAGAAAAACATTCAGTACTTC. Protein product: CASSLASGTEKNIQYF.

The CDR3 sequence is CASSYGGGLSGNTIYF. CDR3 DNA: TGTGCCAGCAGTTACGGCGGAGGACTCTCTGGAAACACCATATATTTT. This chain joins TRBV6-5 and TRBJ1-3, with unresolved D. Between the trimmed V and J ends, which lost 2 bases and 0 bases, there was a span of 11 bases. Germline CDR1 and CDR2: MNHEY and SVGAGI. The CDR3 is 16 residues long.

V usage is TRBV24-1 and J usage is TRBJ2-1, with D possibly matching TRBD2 (7 bases). CDR1 is KGHDR and CDR2 is SFDVKD in the germline V gene. This CDR3 has 21 residues. V lost 7 bases and J lost 7, with 37 bases in between. As DNA, the CDR3 is TGTGCCACCAGCTACAAAGCGACGCGGGGGCCCGAGGTTTGTTTGACAAATGAGCAGTTCTTC. Translation: CATSYKATRGPEVCLTNEQFF.

The chain joins TRBV12-3 or TRBV12-4 to TRBJ1-1, with 9 bases lining up with TRBD1. Unmatched junction bases numbered 6, after V lost 1 base and J lost 6 bases. This CDR3 has 15 residues. CDR3: CASSLVGTGRAEAFF. DNA of the CDR3: TGTGCCAGCAGTTTAGTGGGGACAGGGAGGGCTGAAGCTTTCTTT.

The J gene is TRBJ2-1, the V gene TRBV5-6, with TRBD2 matching over 8 bases. This CDR3 contains 17 residues. Unmatched junction bases numbered 14, after V lost 4 bases and J lost 5 bases. Germline V gives CDR1 SGHDT, CDR2 YYEEEE. CDR3 sequence (DNA): TGTGCCAGCAGCCCCTTCCGGTTTAGCGGGGTGGACAATGAGCAGTTCTTC. Translating it yields CASSPFRFSGVDNEQFF.

V and J are TRBV12-3 or TRBV12-4 and TRBJ1-2; D ambiguous. Between the trimmed V and J ends, which lost 5 bases and 6 bases, there was a span of 10 bases. The CDR3 runs 12 residues. The CDR3 region has the DNA TGTGCCAGCAGTCTCACGACACATGGCTACACCTTC. It specifies CASSLTTHGYTF.

V usage is TRBV3-1 and J usage is TRBJ2-1; D is uncertain. CDR1 and CDR2 from the germline V gene are LGHDT and YNNKEL (reference sequence). The germline V and J ends were trimmed by 4 bases and 5 bases, with 9 bases remaining between them. The CDR3 covers 13 residues. The CDR3: CASSLWVNNEQFF. Written as DNA, the CDR3 is TGTGCCAGCAGCCTCTGGGTCAACAATGAGCAGTTCTTC.

This clonotype turned up a few times. The chain combines TRBV12-3 or TRBV12-4 with TRBJ2-5; perhaps D is TRBD1 or TRBD2 (6 bases each). This CDR3 spans 14 amino acids. V was cut by 1 base and J by 4 bases, with 10 bases left in between. As DNA, the CDR3 is TGTGCCAGCAGTTTAGGCGGAGGGGGAGAGACCCAGTACTTC. Amino acids: CASSLGGGGETQYF.

The chain carries TRBV15 and TRBJ1-1; no firm D call. Trimming took off 8 bases at V and 11 bases at J, with 12 bases between the two ends. The CDR3 is 10 residues long. In germline, CDR1 is LNHNV, CDR2 YYDKDF (reference sequence). In DNA form, the CDR3 reads TGTGCCACCCGTGGCGTGTCGGCTTTCTTT. Residues: CATRGVSAFF.

V and J are TRBV2 and TRBJ2-1; D is unresolved. This CDR3 contains 14 residues. Germline CDR1 is SNHLY and CDR2 is FYNNEI. V was cut by 6 bases and J by 5 bases, with 14 bases left in between. The CDR3 region is CASRGLRTNNEQFF. The CDR3 DNA reads TGTGCCAGCAGGGGTCTGCGGACCAACAATGAGCAGTTCTTC.

This chain uses TRBV20-1 with TRBJ2-7; 10 nucleotides agree with TRBD1. J gave up 1 base and V 3 bases, and 6 bases lay outside the gene matches. The V gene's germline CDR1 is DFQATT and CDR2 SNEGSKA (reference sequence). The CDR3 is 15 amino acids. CDR3 region: CSARGGTGDSYEQYF. In DNA, the CDR3 is TGCAGTGCTAGGGGGGGGACAGGGGATTCCTACGAGCAGTACTTC.